This T cell receptor (beta chain) emerged from a study of naive and memory T cell subsets (dated by TCRdb to the late 2010s). For the study in its entirety: The study applied an open-source, UMI-based TCR alpha and beta sequencing pipeline to sorted naive and memory peripheral blood T cell subsets. Complete agreement was observed between the functional CMV T cell responses and the IgG serology results. RNA was DNase-treated and reverse transcribed with TCR constant-region primers, mostly using SuperScript III. Overall results and qualifications from the work: TCR abundance followed a power law whose exponent differed between naive and memory subsets but was consistent across the three individuals. Following error correction, more than 95% of naive TCR sequences occurred only once, which made naive abundance distributions much steeper than those of memory subsets. Single alpha or beta chain sequences, rather than paired alpha/beta receptors, were used to define clonotypes. RNA-based TCR counts may be influenced by expression changes linked to T cell activation and differentiation. The repertoire findings for the naive and memory subsets could not be validated against a ground truth, as none was available. Gini index rose and Shannon and inverse Simpson diversity fell from naive through CM, EM and EMRA in both CD4 and CD8 cells.

This clonotype was observed a few times. The specificity of this receptor is unknown. No base qualities exist here, and no much larger clone lies one base off it. The CDR3 contains 15 residues, cysteine and phenylalanine counted. Only CDR3 DNA remains: 45 bases, in frame from the first base. Between the V and J ends, shortened by 4 bases and 4 bases respectively, the junction contains 13 bases. Looking up the germline V gene (reference sequence) yields CDR1 MNHNY and CDR2 SVGAGI. The library was produced with UMI-ligation and nested PCR. The beta constant-region primer consisted of an equimolar mixture of two oligonucleotides that together covered TRBC1 and TRBC2. The ligated cDNA went through four rounds of PCR with nested alpha and beta constant-region primers together with the SP2 primer. A single-stranded oligonucleotide containing the SP2 primer and a 12-nucleotide UMI was joined to the 3' end of the cDNA by T4 RNA ligase 1. The ligation reaction was incubated at 16°C for about 18-24 hours. PCR2 was typically performed as a SYBR Green qPCR and was stopped at a predetermined threshold so that over-amplification was prevented. Apart from the first purification, every purification step used Agencourt AMPure XP magnetic beads. Libraries were quantified by Qubit and checked on a TapeStation, with a main peak expected near 650 bp. Pooled libraries were sequenced on an Illumina MiSeq using v2 2x251 paired-end kits, and typically roughly 0.95-2.2 million reads were obtained per sample. Each sample was pooled at about 4.3 nM, and about 4.5-8% PhiX was included to help cluster recognition. Under the source paper's analysis protocol: Using tag matching that tolerated one base-pair mismatch, Decombinator assigned V and J genes to FASTQ reads that had been processed by Demultiplexor. Collapsinator used UMIs to correct both sequencing errors and frequency errors arising from PCR heterogeneity. TCRs were translated and CDR3s were extracted from the conserved cysteine to the FGXG phenylalanine by CDR3Translator, with non-productive sequences being flagged. Gini, Shannon entropy and inverse Simpson indices were computed after subsampling the repertoires to the same number of UMI-defined TCRs. Within the linear range, a power law was fitted by maximum likelihood to the distributions of clonotype abundance. For one naive CD8 sample, the pipeline and MIGEC produced similar UMI counts, unique TCR numbers and clonal distributions. The repertoires were searched for approximately 7,000 CMV-associated CDR3 sequences that had been compiled from VDJdb and a published dataset. TCRdb reprocessing: public reads trimmed at Q25 with fastp, clones called with MiXCR, in-frame beta chains kept. Merged by CDR3 protein, the rows form single entries marked with the most common genes and DNA. What appears here as the V and J calls and clone size reflects TCRdb's work, not the paper's. Within this sample are about 2,700 distinct CDR3 sequences, with around 5.2% of them counted one time only. Clones ranked in the top ten supply 32% of the sample.

Separate amplification of TCR alpha and beta chain libraries was performed from the second PCR step onward. The CMV status of each donor was determined by measuring IFNgamma production from CD4+ T cells after fresh PBMCs had been stimulated overnight with CMV viral lysate. Using Miltenyi beads, CD4 T cells were first positively selected, and CD8 T cells were then positively selected from the CD4-negative fraction. Cells were stained for CD3, CD4, CD8, CD45RA, CD27 and a live/dead dye and were sorted on a BD Aria II into four subsets based on CD45RA and CD27. Effector memory cells were sorted as CD45RA-CD27-, and EMRA cells as CD45RA+CD27-. Blood was obtained from a few healthy volunteers, and the blood from each volunteer was fractionated into CD4 and CD8 T cells and subsequently into four differentiation subsets. Around 130 ml of peripheral blood was collected from each donor, and PBMC were isolated from the blood using Ficoll-Paque PLUS density-gradient centrifugation. Sorted cells were lysed in RLT buffer, after which RNA was extracted using a Qiagen RNeasy kit and stored at -80 degrees C.

Rearrangement joined TRBV6-6 to TRBJ2-2; the D segment may tentatively be TRBD1 or TRBD2, each giving 5 matched bases. This TCR derives from a human donor in good health. Source material: CD4+ TEMRA cells from blood. The cell subset or site label corresponds to: effector memory re-expressing CD45RA, CD45RA+ CD27-. The sequenced DNA: TGTGCCAGCAGTTTGGGACCAGGGCCCACCGGGGAGCTGTTTTTT. Translated, this gives CASSLGPGPTGELFF.